This T cell receptor (beta chain) was observed in a study of blood T cell repertoires in COVID-19 (dated by TCRdb to 2018 to 2020). Concerning the study at large: The collaborator samples originated in the United States, Italy and Spain and spanned the acute and convalescent phases of COVID-19. The prospective study material was composed of cDNA or gDNA derived from T cells, B-cell-depleted T cells, or PBMCs. Subjects who had been exposed to COVID-19, were actively infected with it, or had recovered from it provided the deeply sampled blood TCRbeta repertoires that made up the dataset. The repertoires were released in a freely available public database meant as a resource for research on the immune response to SARS-CoV-2. The samples were drawn from two sources: the first 160 participants of the ongoing ImmuneRACE study, and 1,000 to 1,500 subjects contributed by 6 global collaborators. Sample metadata almost always included a de-identified subject ID, COVID-19 status, age in years and sex. HLA class I and class II types, where available, came from metadata supplied by the sample provider rather than from assay-based typing. Results and caveats for the whole study, not just this receptor: Clinical and demographic metadata were provided uncurated, with the amount varying by source and participant.

TCRbeta CDR3 regions were amplified from genomic DNA by means of the immunoSEQ Assay, a bias-controlled multiplex PCR. In the source study's methods: Within the assay, amplification of reference gene primers was used to estimate how many nucleated cells each sample contained. Sequence reads were collapsed and filtered to measure the absolute abundance of every unique TCRbeta CDR3 rearrangement. For each sample, productive Simpson clonality was calculated as the square root of Simpson's diversity index over productive rearrangements. Here the immuneACCESS table is served through TCRdb, limited to in-frame sequences with V and J called. Missing clones are a known gap in these copies; in checked studies unresolved V genes cover under half, and the rest lacks a known reason. V, J and clone size reflect that table, while D and trimming were determined from the DNA. The sample table contains around 100,000 clones; only one count was recorded for approximately 80% of them. The top ten clones comprise around 15% of the sample.

Details on this clone: Its antigen is unknown. Qualities for individual bases were not recorded, and no much larger clone is one base off.

Collaborating institutions collected whole blood in K2EDTA tubes following their own protocols. For TCRbeta analysis, collaborators shipped samples as frozen whole blood, isolated PBMCs, or DNA extracted from either of those sample types. The sequenced sample consisted of peripheral blood. The source is a man aged 45-60 years with active or convalescent COVID-19.

The CDR3 sequence is CATSSGHSGNTIYF. Read as DNA, the sequence is TGTGCCACCAGCAGCGGACACTCTGGAAACACCATATATTTT. In this chain, TRBV15 is recombined with TRBJ1-3, and possibly TRBD1, on 5 matching bases. CDR1 LNHNV and CDR2 YYDKDF are derived from the germline V gene (reference sequence). V is clipped by 3 bases and J by 0 bases, and the sequence between their germline boundaries is 6 bases long. Including cysteine and phenylalanine, the CDR3 has 14 amino acids. Just CDR3 DNA is preserved here, 42 bases in frame from base 1.